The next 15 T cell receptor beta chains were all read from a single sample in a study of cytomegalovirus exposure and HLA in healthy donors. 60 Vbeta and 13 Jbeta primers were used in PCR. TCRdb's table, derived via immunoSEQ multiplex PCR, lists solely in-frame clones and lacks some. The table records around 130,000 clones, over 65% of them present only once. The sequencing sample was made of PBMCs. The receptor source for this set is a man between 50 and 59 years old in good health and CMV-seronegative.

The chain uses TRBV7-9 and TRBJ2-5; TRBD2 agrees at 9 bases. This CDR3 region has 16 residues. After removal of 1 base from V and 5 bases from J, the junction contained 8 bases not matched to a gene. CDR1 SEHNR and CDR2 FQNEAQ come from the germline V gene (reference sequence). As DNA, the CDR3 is TGTGCCAGCAGCTTAGACCCAGCGGGAGGCGGGGAGACCCAGTACTTC. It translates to CASSLDPAGGGETQYF.

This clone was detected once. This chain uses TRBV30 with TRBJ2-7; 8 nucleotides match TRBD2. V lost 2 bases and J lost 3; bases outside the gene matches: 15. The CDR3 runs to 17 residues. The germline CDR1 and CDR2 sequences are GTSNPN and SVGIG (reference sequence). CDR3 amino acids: CAWSLGGSSGDFYEQYF. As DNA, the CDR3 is TGTGCCTGGAGTCTAGGCGGGAGTAGCGGGGACTTCTACGAGCAGTACTTC.

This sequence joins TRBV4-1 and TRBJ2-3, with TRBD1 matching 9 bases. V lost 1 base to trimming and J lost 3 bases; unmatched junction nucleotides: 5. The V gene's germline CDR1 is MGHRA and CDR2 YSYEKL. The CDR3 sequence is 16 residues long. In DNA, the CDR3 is TGCGCCAGCAGCCAAGCGGACAGGGGTAGAACAGATACGCAGTATTTT. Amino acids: CASSQADRGRTDTQYF.

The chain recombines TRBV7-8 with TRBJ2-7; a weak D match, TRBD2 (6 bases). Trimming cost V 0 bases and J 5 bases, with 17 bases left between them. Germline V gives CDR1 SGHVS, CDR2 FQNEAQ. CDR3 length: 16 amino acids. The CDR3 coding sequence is TGTGCCAGCAGCTTAGCGGAACCGGGAGCAAGGAACGAGCAGTACTTC. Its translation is CASSLAEPGARNEQYF. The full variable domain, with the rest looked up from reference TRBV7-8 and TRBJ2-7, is GAGVSQSPRYKVAKRGQDVALRCDPISGHVSLFWYQQALGQGPEFLTYFQNEAQLDKSGLPSDRFFAERPEGSVSTLKIQRTQQEDSAVYLCASSLAEPGARNEQYFGPGTRLTVT.

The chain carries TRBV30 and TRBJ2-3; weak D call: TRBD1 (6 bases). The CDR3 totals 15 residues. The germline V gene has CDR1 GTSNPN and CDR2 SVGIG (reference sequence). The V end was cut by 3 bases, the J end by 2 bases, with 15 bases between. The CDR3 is CAWRGGRGYTDTQYF. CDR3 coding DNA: TGTGCCTGGAGAGGCGGCAGGGGCTACACAGATACGCAGTATTTT.

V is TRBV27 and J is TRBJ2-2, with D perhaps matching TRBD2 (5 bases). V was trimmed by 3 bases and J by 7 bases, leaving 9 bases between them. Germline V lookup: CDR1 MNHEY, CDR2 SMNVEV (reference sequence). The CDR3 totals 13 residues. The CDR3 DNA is TGTGCCAGCAGTTTGGAGGAAGGCGGGGAGCTGTTTTTT. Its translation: CASSLEEGGELFF.

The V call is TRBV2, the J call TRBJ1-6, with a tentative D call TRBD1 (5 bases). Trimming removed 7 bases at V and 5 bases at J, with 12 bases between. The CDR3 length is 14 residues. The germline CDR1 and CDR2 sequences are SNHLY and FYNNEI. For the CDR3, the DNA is TGTGCCAGCACTATCGACAGTCATAATTCACCCCTCCACTTT. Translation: CASTIDSHNSPLHF.

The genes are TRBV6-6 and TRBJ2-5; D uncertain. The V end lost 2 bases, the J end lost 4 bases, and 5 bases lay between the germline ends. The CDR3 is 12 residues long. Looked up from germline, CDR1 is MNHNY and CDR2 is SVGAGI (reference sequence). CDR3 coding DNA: TGTGCCAGCAGTTACGGGCGAGAGACCCAGTACTTC. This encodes CASSYGRETQYF.

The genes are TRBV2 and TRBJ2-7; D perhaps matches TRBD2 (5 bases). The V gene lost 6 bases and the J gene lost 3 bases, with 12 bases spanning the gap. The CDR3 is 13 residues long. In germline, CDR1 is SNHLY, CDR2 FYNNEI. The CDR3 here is CASRLQTNYEQYF. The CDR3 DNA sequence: TGTGCCAGCAGGCTACAGACTAACTACGAGCAGTACTTC.

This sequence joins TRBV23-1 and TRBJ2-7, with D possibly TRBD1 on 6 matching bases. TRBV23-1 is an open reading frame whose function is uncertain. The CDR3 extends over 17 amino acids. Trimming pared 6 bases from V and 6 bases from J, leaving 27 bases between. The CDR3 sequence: CASRKRDIYKALTEQYF. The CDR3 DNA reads TGCGCCAGCAGAAAACGGGACATTTACAAAGCTCTCACCGAGCAGTACTTC.

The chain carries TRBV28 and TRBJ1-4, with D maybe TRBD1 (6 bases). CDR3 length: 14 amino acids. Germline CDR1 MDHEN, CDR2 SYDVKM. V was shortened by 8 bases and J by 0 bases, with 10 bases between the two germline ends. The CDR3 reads CASGQTTTNEKLFF. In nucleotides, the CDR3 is TGTGCCAGCGGACAGACAACAACTAATGAAAAACTGTTTTTT. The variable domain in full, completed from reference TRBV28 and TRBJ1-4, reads DVKVTQSSRYLVKRTGEKVFLECVQDMDHENMFWYRQDPGLGLRLIYFSYDVKMKEKGDIPEGYSVSREKKERFSLILESASTNQTSMYLCASGQTTTNEKLFFGSGTQLSVL.

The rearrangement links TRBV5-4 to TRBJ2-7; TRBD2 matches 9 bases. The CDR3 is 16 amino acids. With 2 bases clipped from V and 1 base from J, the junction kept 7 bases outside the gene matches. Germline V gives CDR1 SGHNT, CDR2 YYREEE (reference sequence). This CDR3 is CASSFAAGGPSYEQYF. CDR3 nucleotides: TGTGCCAGCAGCTTCGCAGCGGGAGGACCTTCCTACGAGCAGTACTTC.

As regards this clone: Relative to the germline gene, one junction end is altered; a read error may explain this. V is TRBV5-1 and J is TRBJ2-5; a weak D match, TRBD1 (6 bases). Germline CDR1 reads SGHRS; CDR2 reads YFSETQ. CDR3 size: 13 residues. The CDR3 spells CAGSPGQQETQYF. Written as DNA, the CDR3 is TGCGCCGGCAGCCCCGGACAGCAAGAGACCCAGTACTTC.

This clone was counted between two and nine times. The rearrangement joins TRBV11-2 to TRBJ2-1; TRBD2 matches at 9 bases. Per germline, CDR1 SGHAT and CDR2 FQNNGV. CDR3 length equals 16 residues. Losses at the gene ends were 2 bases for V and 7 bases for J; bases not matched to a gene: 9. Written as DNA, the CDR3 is TGTGCCAGCAGCTTATGGCTAGCGGGAAAATTTAATGAGCAGTTCTTC. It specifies CASSLWLAGKFNEQFF.

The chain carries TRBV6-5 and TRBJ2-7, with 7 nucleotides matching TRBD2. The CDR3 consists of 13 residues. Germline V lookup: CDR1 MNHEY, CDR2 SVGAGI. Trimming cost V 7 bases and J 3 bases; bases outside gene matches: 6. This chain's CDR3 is CASTRGEGYEQYF. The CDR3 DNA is TGTGCCAGCACGAGAGGGGAGGGCTACGAGCAGTACTTC.